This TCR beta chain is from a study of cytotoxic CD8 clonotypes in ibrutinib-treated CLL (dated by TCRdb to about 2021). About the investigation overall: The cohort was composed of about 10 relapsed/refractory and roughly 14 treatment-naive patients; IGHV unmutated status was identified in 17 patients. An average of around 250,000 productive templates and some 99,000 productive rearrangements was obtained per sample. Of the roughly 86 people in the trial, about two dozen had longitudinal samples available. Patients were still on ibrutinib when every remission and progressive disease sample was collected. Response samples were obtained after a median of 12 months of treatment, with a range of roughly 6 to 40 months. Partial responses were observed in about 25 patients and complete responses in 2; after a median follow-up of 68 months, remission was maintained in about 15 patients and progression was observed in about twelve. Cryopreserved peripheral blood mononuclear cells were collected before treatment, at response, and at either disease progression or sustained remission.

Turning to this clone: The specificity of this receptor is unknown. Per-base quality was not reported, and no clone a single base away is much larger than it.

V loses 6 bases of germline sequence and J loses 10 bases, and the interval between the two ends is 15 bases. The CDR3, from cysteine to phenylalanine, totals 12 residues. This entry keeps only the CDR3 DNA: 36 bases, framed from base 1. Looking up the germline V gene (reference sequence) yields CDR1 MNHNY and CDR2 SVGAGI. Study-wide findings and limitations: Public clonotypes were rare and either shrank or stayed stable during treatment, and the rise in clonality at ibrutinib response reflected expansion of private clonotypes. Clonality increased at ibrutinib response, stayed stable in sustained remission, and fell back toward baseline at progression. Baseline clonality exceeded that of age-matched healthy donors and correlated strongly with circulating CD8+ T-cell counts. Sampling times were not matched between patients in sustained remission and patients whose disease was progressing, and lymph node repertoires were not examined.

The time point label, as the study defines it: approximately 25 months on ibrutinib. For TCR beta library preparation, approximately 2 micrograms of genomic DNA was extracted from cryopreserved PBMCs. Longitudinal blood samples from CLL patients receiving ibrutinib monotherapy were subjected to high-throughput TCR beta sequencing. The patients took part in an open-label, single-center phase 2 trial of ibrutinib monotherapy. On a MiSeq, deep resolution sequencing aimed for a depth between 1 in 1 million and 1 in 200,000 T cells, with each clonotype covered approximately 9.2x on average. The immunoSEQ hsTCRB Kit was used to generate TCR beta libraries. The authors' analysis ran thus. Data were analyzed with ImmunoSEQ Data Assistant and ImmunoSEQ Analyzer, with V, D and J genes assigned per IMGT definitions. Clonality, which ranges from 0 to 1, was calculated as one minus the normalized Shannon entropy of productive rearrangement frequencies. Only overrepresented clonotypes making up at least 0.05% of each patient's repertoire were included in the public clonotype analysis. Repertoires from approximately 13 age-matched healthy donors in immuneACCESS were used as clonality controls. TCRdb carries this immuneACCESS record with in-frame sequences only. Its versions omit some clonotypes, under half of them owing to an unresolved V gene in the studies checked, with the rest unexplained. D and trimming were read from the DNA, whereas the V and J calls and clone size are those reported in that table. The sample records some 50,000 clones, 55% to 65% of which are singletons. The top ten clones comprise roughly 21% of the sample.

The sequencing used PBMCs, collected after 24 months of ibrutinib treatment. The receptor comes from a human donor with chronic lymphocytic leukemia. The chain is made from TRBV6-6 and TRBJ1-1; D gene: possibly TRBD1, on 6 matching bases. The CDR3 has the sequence CASSPTRGRAFF. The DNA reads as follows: TGTGCCAGCAGCCCAACGAGGGGGAGAGCTTTCTTT.